This TCR beta chain was observed in a study of CD8+CD57+ T cells in acquired aplastic anemia. Broader study findings: Comparison of patients with controls identified 25 to 30 shared CD8+ CDR3 sequences.

Sequencing was done on patients that had shown CD8+CD57+ cell expansion by flow cytometry. This clonotype was seen repeatedly, ten times or more. Antigen unknown. Genomic DNA templated the TCR beta VDJ and CDR3 profiling. TCRdb analysed the reads with MiXCR anew, one entry per CDR3 protein. There are about 470,000 distinct CDR3 sequences in the sample; about a third occur only once, and nearly 0.85% lies in the top ten. The sample taken for sequencing was sorted CD4+, CD8+, or CD8+CD57+ T cells (not recorded which) from PBMCs. The clonotype was recovered from a human donor with aplastic anemia.

CDR3 nucleotides: TGTGCCATAGGGGAGGACGTTAGCAATCAGCCCCAGCATTTT. Its protein product is CAIGEDVSNQPQHF. V usage is TRBV10-3 and J usage is TRBJ1-5, with D perhaps TRBD1 (5 bases). Trimming pared 9 bases from V and 0 bases from J, leaving 12 bases between. In germline, CDR1 is ENHRY, CDR2 SYGVKD. The CDR3 is 14 amino acids.